A single sample is the source of the 4 T cell receptor beta chains below, sequenced in a study of blood T cell repertoires in COVID-19. Sequenced by immunoSEQ multiplex PCR; TCRdb stores in-frame clones only, minus some. This table holds about 130,000 clones, more than 80% found once. Material for sequencing was peripheral blood. Receptors were obtained from an elderly woman with COVID-19, enrolled during active disease.

This clone has only a few counts. V is TRBV4-3 and J is TRBJ2-1; TRBD2 matches at 11 bases. V shed 3 bases and J 9 bases; nucleotides not matched to a gene: 10. The CDR3 contains 16 residues. Germline assignment: CDR1 LGHNA and CDR2 YSLEER. The CDR3 region has the DNA TGCGCCAGCAGCCAGCAGACTAGCGGGGCAATCGGTGAGCAGTTCTTC. Its translation is CASSQQTSGAIGEQFF.

There are a few counts of this clone. The V and J genes are TRBV7-2 and TRBJ2-2; D remains ambiguous. V lost 7 bases to trimming and J lost 5 bases, with 8 bases between them. This CDR3 region has 12 residues. From germline, CDR1 is SGHTA and CDR2 FQGNSA. CDR3 protein: CASTRETGELFF. DNA for the CDR3: TGTGCCAGCACGAGAGAAACCGGGGAGCTGTTTTTT.

V is TRBV3-1 (or the pseudogene TRBV3-2) and J is TRBJ1-6; D not resolved. The CDR3 is 15 residues long. Germline-derived CDR1 and CDR2 are LGHDT and YNNKEL (reference sequence). V was trimmed by 6 bases and J by 0 bases, leaving 9 bases between them. The CDR3 is CASRRVSSYNSPLHF. The CDR3 nucleotides are TGTGCCAGCAGGAGGGTCAGCTCCTATAATTCACCCCTCCACTTT.

This clone was observed a single time. This chain joins TRBV28 and TRBJ2-7; TRBD2 might be the D (6 bases). Germline V gives CDR1 MDHEN, CDR2 SYDVKM. The CDR3 covers 12 residues. V shed 4 bases and J shed 7 bases, with 11 bases lying between them. The CDR3 DNA reads as TGTGCCAGCAGTTCCCGGGGGAGAGAGCAGTACTTC. This gives the protein CASSSRGREQYF.